The T cell receptor beta chain described here comes from a study of human T cells and chemical hapten exposure. Germline V gene lookup returns CDR1 SGHRS and CDR2 YFSETQ. The J segment lost 6 bases and the V segment lost 3 bases, leaving 7 bases of the junction unmatched. The CDR3 runs 14 residues. TCRdb re-derived calls from the RACE reads in MiXCR, one entry per CDR3 protein. The data show 39,000 or so distinct CDR3 sequences, approximately 3.6% seen once. In regard to this clonotype: Its antigen is unidentified. This may be a read error, as it is one base from a much larger clone.

Whole-study results and caveats: Since the donors had alopecia, their immune response may not be the same as that of healthy people. Relative to control repertoires, expanded TCRs gave rise to significantly more large CDR3 similarity clusters.

The time point here: patch test 1, 2 weeks after DPC sensitization. The treatment was: therapeutic diphenylcyclopropenone sensitization with weekly scalp DPC. It was from unfractionated whole blood that total RNA was extracted. Sequencing was performed on whole blood, taken in connection with sensitization to the hapten diphenylcyclopropenone (DPC). The sequence derives from a man in his fifties or sixties with alopecia areata. Some clones in this sample may be carry-over from other donors' samples. The V gene is TRBV5-1, the J gene TRBJ2-7; TRBD1 aligns across 9 bases. The CDR3 loop reads CASSSGQGKGEQYF. In DNA, the CDR3 is TGCGCCAGCAGCTCCGGACAGGGGAAGGGCGAGCAGTACTTC.